The 30 T cell receptor beta chains given below trace back to one sample, sequenced in a study of blood T cells in healthy people across ages. It was with a sample-barcoded 5' primer and a J-beta primer mix that a second PCR of roughly 7 to 12 cycles was run. TCRdb re-derived calls from the 5' RACE reads in MiXCR, one entry per CDR3 protein. The sample shows 1.4 million or so distinct CDR3 sequences, around 40% of them seen only once. Sequenced sample: blood. The receptor source for this set is a woman aged 18-30 years in good health.

The rearrangement links TRBV27 to TRBJ2-7, with 11 positions matching TRBD2. J gave up 6 bases and V 4 bases, and 17 bases lay outside the gene matches. The CDR3 consists of 18 residues. The germline gives CDR1 MNHEY, CDR2 SMNVEV (reference sequence). The CDR3 region is CASSSYMANSGRAFEQYF. CDR3 bases: TGTGCCAGCAGTTCCTATATGGCAAATAGCGGGAGGGCCTTCGAGCAGTACTTC.

The rearrangement joins TRBV27 to TRBJ1-2; no firm D call. The CDR3 totals 15 residues. Trimming took off 0 bases at V and 2 bases at J, with 10 bases between the two ends. Per germline, CDR1 MNHEY and CDR2 SMNVEV (reference sequence). In DNA form, the CDR3 reads TGTGCCAGCAGTTTATCTTCCAGTTTCAACTATGGCTACACCTTC. It translates to CASSLSSSFNYGYTF.

This clonotype was found a few times. The chain links TRBV29-1 to TRBJ2-7, with D possibly matching TRBD1 (5 bases). The CDR3 totals 12 residues. The V gene's germline CDR1 is SQVTM and CDR2 ANQGSEA. Trimming shortened V by 3 bases and J by 3 bases, and 9 bases separated the two germline ends. This CDR3 reads CSVESGRYEQYF. CDR3 coding DNA: TGCAGCGTTGAGTCAGGGCGCTACGAGCAGTACTTC.

About this clonotype: A much bigger clone sits one base away, suggesting this may be a read error. The chain joins TRBV12-3 or TRBV12-4 to TRBJ2-1, with 10 positions matching TRBD2. TRBJ2-7 matches the DNA end more closely, so the J call is doubtful. The CDR3 loop spans 16 amino acids. The CDR3 reads CASSPGLAETYNEQYF. CDR3 coding DNA: TGTGCCAGCAGTCCCGGACTAGCGGAGACCTACAATGAGCAGTACTTC.

The chain employs TRBV5-6 and TRBJ1-2, with D possibly being TRBD1 (6 bases). Per germline, CDR1 SGHDT and CDR2 YYEEEE. Deletions cut 7 bases from V and 0 bases from J, with 16 bases between. The CDR3 runs to 15 residues. The CDR3 DNA follows: TGTGCCAGCTTTTCTCTCAACAGGGCTAACTATGGCTACACCTTC. Translating it yields CASFSLNRANYGYTF.

In DNA form, the CDR3 reads TGTGCCAGCAGCCCGATGACGGTTAATGAAAAACTGTTTTTT. Its translation: CASSPMTVNEKLFF. This chain joins TRBV27 and TRBJ1-4, with D unresolved. The CDR3 covers 14 residues. Trimming removed 6 bases from V and 4 bases from J, with 12 bases in between. CDR1 and CDR2 (germline): MNHEY, SMNVEV (reference sequence).

The V gene is TRBV27, the J gene TRBJ2-1; D ambiguous. V lost 8 bases, J lost 8 bases, and 7 bases lay in between. The CDR3 loop spans 10 amino acids. In germline, CDR1 is MNHEY, CDR2 SMNVEV (reference sequence). The CDR3 sequence: CASGVDEQFF. The CDR3 DNA is TGTGCCAGCGGGGTGGATGAGCAGTTCTTC.

This clonotype is a singleton in its sample. V and J are TRBV6-5 and TRBJ2-7; D may match TRBD1 or TRBD2 (6 bases each). From germline, CDR1 is MNHEY and CDR2 SVGAGI. The CDR3 runs to 14 residues. V was shortened by 6 bases and J by 4 bases, with 16 bases between the two germline ends. The CDR3 sequence: CASSPPGARYEQYF. The CDR3, as DNA: TGTGCCAGCAGCCCCCCGGGGGCAAGGTACGAGCAGTACTTC.

The J gene is TRBJ1-2, the V gene TRBV12-3 or TRBV12-4; D unresolved. Deletions cut 8 bases from V and 7 bases from J, with 11 bases between. CDR3 length: 11 residues. In DNA, the CDR3 is TGTGCCAGCTCACGGACGAGTGGCTACACCTTC. Its translation is CASSRTSGYTF.

The chain recombines TRBV5-1 with TRBJ2-3; D is possibly TRBD1 or TRBD2 (5 bases each). Germline V gene data show CDR1 as SGHRS and CDR2 as YFSETQ. The V gene lost 0 bases and the J gene lost 1 base, with 15 bases spanning the gap. The CDR3 spans 17 residues. CDR3 in DNA: TGCGCCAGCAGCTTGGAAGTCACCGGGACCGGCACAGATACGCAGTATTTT. Translating gives CASSLEVTGTGTDTQYF.

This clonotype was picked up a small number of times. This chain uses TRBV6-6 with TRBJ2-1; D might be TRBD2 (5 bases). V was clipped by 0 bases and J by 2 bases, with 5 bases between them. The CDR3 spans 14 residues. Germline values: CDR1 MNHNY, CDR2 SVGAGI (reference sequence). CDR3 protein: CASSYSRAYNEQFF. CDR3 coding DNA: TGTGCCAGCAGTTACTCGCGGGCCTACAATGAGCAGTTCTTC.

The V gene is TRBV7-9, the J gene TRBJ2-1; D remains unclear. From germline, CDR1 is SEHNR and CDR2 FQNEAQ (reference sequence). Trimming removed 1 base at V and 12 bases at J, with 10 bases between. There are 12 residues in the CDR3. The CDR3 bases are TGTGCCAGCAGCTTAGGAACCGAACGGCAGTTCTTC. Translation: CASSLGTERQFF.

This clonotype was counted between two and nine times. This sequence joins TRBV15 and TRBJ1-1, with TRBD1 as a possible D gene (5 bases). V was trimmed by 7 bases and J by 0 bases, leaving 27 bases between them. The germline gives CDR1 LNHNV, CDR2 YYDKDF (reference sequence). The CDR3 is made up of 19 amino acids. The CDR3 sequence is CATTERGSALGIVNTEAFF. CDR3 DNA sequence: TGTGCCACCACCGAGAGGGGCAGTGCCCTGGGGATCGTGAACACTGAAGCTTTCTTT.

Comment on this clonotype: Germline is not matched at one junction end, which may reflect a read error. The chain joins TRBV7-3 to TRBJ2-1; a possible D gene is TRBD2 (5 bases). The V gene's germline CDR1 is SGHTA and CDR2 FQGTGA. There are 14 residues in the CDR3. CDR3 nucleotide sequence: TGTGCCAGTAGCTTTGGCGGGCAAAACAATGAGCAGTTCTTC. Translating gives CASSFGGQNNEQFF.

The chain couples TRBV2 to TRBJ1-1; 7 nucleotides agree with TRBD1. The CDR3 runs to 11 residues. V was pared by 9 bases and J by 4 bases, with 2 bases of the junction left unmatched. Germline lookup yields CDR1 SNHLY and CDR2 FYNNEI. The CDR3 reads CARDRATEAFF. As DNA, the CDR3 is TGTGCCAGAGACAGGGCCACTGAAGCTTTCTTT. Using reference TRBV2 and TRBJ1-1 for the parts outside the CDR3, the full variable domain is EPEVTQTPSHQVTQMGQEVILRCVPISNHLYFYWYRQILGQKVEFLVSFYNNEISEKSEIFDDQFSVERPDGSNFTLKIRSTKLEDSAMYFCARDRATEAFFGQGTRLTVV.

This clonotype appeared a few times. This sequence joins TRBV2 and TRBJ1-5; 7 bases align to TRBD1. This CDR3 is 14 amino acids long. Unmatched junction bases numbered 11, after V lost 6 bases and J lost 9 bases. From germline, CDR1 is SNHLY and CDR2 FYNNEI. The chain's CDR3 is CASRTDRDGRPQHF. The CDR3 DNA reads TGTGCCAGCAGGACCGACAGGGACGGACGGCCCCAGCATTTT.

This sequence joins TRBV10-3 and TRBJ2-3; possible D gene TRBD2, 5 bases. Looked up from germline, CDR1 is ENHRY and CDR2 is SYGVKD. The CDR3 is 13 residues long. Trimming took 8 bases from V and 10 from J, leaving 19 bases between them. The chain's CDR3 is CAIAALGVRAQYF. The CDR3 region has the DNA TGTGCCATCGCGGCCTTGGGAGTGAGGGCGCAGTATTTT.

This clonotype was observed many times. The V call is TRBV7-2, the J call TRBJ1-6; TRBD1 might be the D (5 bases). Per the germline V gene, CDR1 is SGHTA and CDR2 is FQGNSA. Trimming stripped 0 bases from V and 9 bases from J, with 9 bases between. This CDR3 is built from 14 residues. The CDR3: CASSLAAGFSPLHF. The CDR3 DNA is TGTGCCAGCAGCTTAGCGGCAGGGTTTTCACCCCTCCACTTT.

This clonotype has just a few counts. V is TRBV4-1 and J is TRBJ2-5; D gene uncertain. The ends were cut back, 1 base at V and 3 bases at J, with 21 bases in the middle. This CDR3 comprises 18 residues. Germline CDR1 reads MGHRA; CDR2 reads YSYEKL. The CDR3 DNA follows: TGCGCCAGCAGCCAAGGTCCCGCTTCGAAAGCAACCAAAGAGACCCAGTACTTC. This gives the protein CASSQGPASKATKETQYF.

This clonotype was found a few times. V and J are TRBV27 and TRBJ2-3; D is unresolved. V lost 4 bases and J lost 7, with 6 bases in between. Per the germline V gene, CDR1 is MNHEY and CDR2 is SMNVEV (reference sequence). This CDR3 has 11 amino acids. In DNA form, the CDR3 reads TGTGCCAGCAGTTCCCTTAATACGCAGTATTTT. Its protein is CASSSLNTQYF.

In this sample, this clonotype turned up many times. The chain recombines TRBV4-1 with TRBJ2-3, with D unresolved. CDR3 length equals 14 residues. Trimming removed 2 bases from V and 4 bases from J, with 10 bases in between. Per germline, CDR1 MGHRA and CDR2 YSYEKL. The CDR3 bases are TGCGCCAGCAGCCAATCTCTACAGTCAGATACGCAGTATTTT. Its protein is CASSQSLQSDTQYF.

The chain is built from TRBV27 and TRBJ2-2; 8 bases align to TRBD1. In germline, CDR1 is MNHEY, CDR2 SMNVEV (reference sequence). V gave up 2 bases and J gave up 4 bases; unmatched junction bases: 9. The CDR3 totals 17 residues. Written as DNA, the CDR3 is TGTGCCAGCAGTTTAGTGACAGGGGTGCTCGGCACCGGGGAGCTGTTTTTT. This translates into CASSLVTGVLGTGELFF.

This chain uses TRBV24-1 with TRBJ1-5; D unresolved. The germline gives CDR1 KGHDR, CDR2 SFDVKD. The CDR3 extends over 16 amino acids. The germline V and J ends were trimmed by 0 bases and 1 base, with 9 bases remaining between them. In nucleotides, the CDR3 is TGTGCCACCAGTGATTTGGATCCGTGGAGCAATCAGCCCCAGCATTTT. It is translated as CATSDLDPWSNQPQHF.

The chain has TRBV20-1 and TRBJ2-1, with D perhaps TRBD1 or TRBD2 (5 bases each). The J call may not be correct, given that the DNA end is closer to TRBJ2-7. The germline CDR1 and CDR2 sequences are DFQATT and SNEGSKA (reference sequence). This CDR3 comprises 17 residues. The CDR3 sequence is CSARGPMGRASYNEQYF. Here the CDR3 DNA reads TGCAGTGCTAGAGGCCCCATGGGGCGGGCGTCCTACAATGAGCAGTACTTC.

This clonotype occurred a few times. This chain connects TRBV7-9 to TRBJ2-5; 7 bases line up with TRBD1. CDR3 size: 19 residues. CDR1 SEHNR and CDR2 FQNEAQ come from the germline V gene (reference sequence). V shed 3 bases, J shed 1 base, and the junction held 17 bases outside the gene matches. In DNA, the CDR3 is TGTGCCAGCAGCTTCCCTTCGGGACAGCTTTTTACCCCCCAAGAGACCCAGTACTTC. Translation gives CASSFPSGQLFTPQETQYF.

J is TRBJ2-3 and V is TRBV10-3; the match to TRBD1 covers 9 bases. This CDR3 has 16 amino acids. The trim removed 2 bases at V and 3 bases at J, leaving 6 bases unmatched. Germline values: CDR1 ENHRY, CDR2 SYGVKD. The CDR3 DNA is TGTGCCATCAGTGAGGCCCGAGGACAGGGGACAGATACGCAGTATTTT. This codes for CAISEARGQGTDTQYF.

The genes are TRBV20-1 and TRBJ1-1; D ambiguous. Germline V gene sequence: CDR1 DFQATT, CDR2 SNEGSKA (reference sequence). Trimming stripped 1 base from V and 7 bases from J, with 19 bases between. The CDR3 covers 15 residues. The chain's CDR3 is CSARVGGLAQREAFF. CDR3 DNA: TGCAGTGCTAGAGTCGGAGGGCTGGCACAGCGTGAAGCTTTCTTT.

A few counts support this clonotype. The rearrangement links TRBV6-5 to TRBJ2-5, with D unclear. This CDR3 region has 15 residues. V lost 0 bases to trimming and J lost 5 bases, with 13 bases between them. Germline V CDR1 and CDR2: MNHEY, SVGAGI. DNA of the CDR3: TGTGCCAGCAGTTACTCTATTCTGGGTAGGGAGACCCAGTACTTC. Translated, it gives CASSYSILGRETQYF.

The J gene is TRBJ2-7, the V gene TRBV20-1; D might be TRBD2 (7 bases). The CDR3 loop spans 15 amino acids. V dropped 6 bases and J dropped 1 base, with 19 bases sitting between them. Germline V gene data show CDR1 as DFQATT and CDR2 as SNEGSKA (reference sequence). The CDR3 DNA reads TGCAGTGCCCCGGGGGCTAGCGGAGGTTCCTACGAGCAGTACTTC. Translating gives CSAPGASGGSYEQYF.

V gene TRBV7-2 combines with J gene TRBJ2-1; 10 nucleotides line up with TRBD1. The CDR3 runs to 16 residues. Trimming took 0 bases from V and 6 from J; bases not matched to a gene: 5. Looked up from germline, CDR1 is SGHTA and CDR2 is FQGNSA. CDR3 coding DNA: TGTGCCAGCAGCTTAGCTGGGACAGGGGTTGGCAATGAGCAGTTCTTC. This encodes CASSLAGTGVGNEQFF. The full variable domain, rest sourced from reference TRBV7-2 and TRBJ2-1, is GAGVSQSPSNKVTEKGKDVELRCDPISGHTALYWYRQSLGQGLEFLIYFQGNSAPDKSGLPSDRFSAERTGGSVSTLTIQRTQQEDSAVYLCASSLAGTGVGNEQFFGPGTRLTVL.